The 30 T cell receptor beta chains below come from one sample, sequenced in a study of blood T cell repertoires in COVID-19. Some clones are missing from TCRdb's copy, which holds only in-frame ones; the method was immunoSEQ multiplex PCR. The table has around 200,000 clones, around 87% seen once. The material sequenced was peripheral blood. The source of these receptors is a woman older than 75 in a cohort sampled during active or convalescent COVID-19.

V and J are TRBV7-2 and TRBJ2-1; D is undetermined. CDR1 and CDR2 from the germline V gene are SGHTA and FQGNSA. This CDR3 contains 15 residues. Deletions cut 7 bases from V and 7 bases from J, with 20 bases between. The CDR3 nucleotides are TGTGCCAGCACCCCCCCCGGCAGGATTCAGAATGAGCAGTTCTTC. Residues: CASTPPGRIQNEQFF.

The chain recombines TRBV7-6 with TRBJ2-1; D might be TRBD2 (6 bases). Germline V CDR1 and CDR2: SGHVS, FNYEAQ. The CDR3 sequence is 16 residues long. Trimming removed 3 bases at V and 8 bases at J, with 20 bases between. This CDR3 is CASSLRGVGGLDEQFF. The DNA for the CDR3 is TGTGCCAGCAGCTTGCGTGGTGTAGGAGGGTTGGATGAGCAGTTCTTC.

The V call is TRBV4-1, the J call TRBJ2-7; 12 bases map to TRBD2. V shed 5 bases, J shed 2 bases, and the junction held 10 bases outside the gene matches. The germline V gene encodes CDR1 MGHRA and CDR2 YSYEKL. This CDR3 has 17 amino acids. This CDR3 reads CASSYKGLAGTTYEQYF. The CDR3 DNA is TGCGCCAGCAGCTATAAAGGACTAGCGGGGACAACCTACGAGCAGTACTTC.

The V call is TRBV12-3 or TRBV12-4, the J call TRBJ2-2; D is perhaps TRBD2 (5 bases). This CDR3 comprises 12 residues. Trimming took off 4 bases at V and 6 bases at J, with 6 bases between the two ends. The CDR3 reads CASSSSPGELFF. The CDR3 DNA sequence: TGTGCCAGCAGTTCTAGCCCCGGGGAGCTGTTTTTT.

For the CDR3, the DNA is TGTGCCAGCAGCGACAGCGGGACTACATACTCCTACGAGCAGTACTTC. This translates into CASSDSGTTYSYEQYF. The chain uses TRBV7-2 and TRBJ2-7; 7 positions agree with TRBD2. V lost 5 bases and J lost 0; bases outside the gene matches: 10. The CDR3 consists of 16 residues. Germline CDR1 reads SGHTA; CDR2 reads FQGNSA. The full variable domain, rest sourced from reference TRBV7-2 and TRBJ2-7, is GAGVSQSPSNKVTEKGKDVELRCDPISGHTALYWYRQSLGQGLEFLIYFQGNSAPDKSGLPSDRFSAERTGGSVSTLTIQRTQQEDSAVYLCASSDSGTTYSYEQYFGPGTRLTVT.

The chain has TRBV10-3 and TRBJ2-1; 9 bases agree with TRBD2. V was clipped by 4 bases and J by 6 bases; unmatched bases: 10. Germline V gives CDR1 ENHRY, CDR2 SYGVKD. CDR3 size: 16 residues. This CDR3 is CAISVVGGGGPNEQFF. DNA for the CDR3: TGTGCCATCAGTGTGGTTGGCGGGGGGGGCCCCAATGAGCAGTTCTTC.

The rearrangement links TRBV10-3 to TRBJ2-3; 9 nucleotides agree with TRBD2. Germline lookup yields CDR1 ENHRY and CDR2 SYGVKD. The CDR3 runs to 15 residues. V shed 7 bases and J 5 bases; nucleotides not matched to a gene: 10. The DNA for the CDR3 is TGTGCCATCAAGTCTCAAAGCGGGGGGAAAGATACGCAGTATTTT. Translated: CAIKSQSGGKDTQYF.

This chain uses TRBV24-1 with TRBJ2-3; D is perhaps TRBD2 (6 bases). Germline CDR1 and CDR2: KGHDR and SFDVKD. CDR3 size: 15 residues. V was trimmed by 3 bases and J by 2 bases, leaving 11 bases between them. The chain's CDR3 is CATSDPSEDTDTQYF. CDR3 nucleotide sequence: TGTGCCACCAGTGATCCTAGCGAAGACACAGATACGCAGTATTTT.

The CDR3 nucleotides are TGTGCCTGGAGTGTAGGGAGCCTCACAGATACGCAGTATTTT. This gives the protein CAWSVGSLTDTQYF. The rearrangement joins TRBV30 to TRBJ2-3, with D possibly being TRBD2 (5 bases). V was cut by 0 bases and J by 2 bases, with 9 bases left in between. Germline V gene sequence: CDR1 GTSNPN, CDR2 SVGIG (reference sequence). There are 14 residues in the CDR3.

This chain uses TRBV19 with TRBJ2-7; possibly TRBD1 for D (5 bases). The CDR3 length is 13 residues. Deletions cut 6 bases from V and 2 bases from J, with 11 bases between. The germline CDR1 and CDR2 sequences are LNHDA and SQIVND (reference sequence). This chain's CDR3 is CASSRQFAYEQYF. The CDR3 bases are TGTGCCAGTAGCAGACAGTTTGCCTACGAGCAGTACTTC. Supplemented by reference TRBV19 and TRBJ2-7, the full variable domain reads DGGITQSPKYLFRKEGQNVTLSCEQNLNHDAMYWYRQDPGQGLRLIYYSQIVNDFQKGDIAEGYSVSREKKESFPLTVTSAQKNPTAFYLCASSRQFAYEQYFGPGTRLTVT.

As concerns this clone: This sample also contains other DNA sequences that code for the same CDR3. V usage is TRBV24-1 and J usage is TRBJ1-2; TRBD1 matches at 8 bases. Per the germline V gene, CDR1 is KGHDR and CDR2 is SFDVKD. This CDR3 has 15 amino acids. Losses at the gene ends were 3 bases for V and 4 bases for J; bases not matched to a gene: 6. CDR3 nucleotide sequence: TGTGCCACCAGTGATCCGCAGGGGGCGGGCTATGGCTACACCTTC. It specifies CATSDPQGAGYGYTF.

The chain employs TRBV5-4 and TRBJ2-5, with 8 bases identical to TRBD2. Germline assignment: CDR1 SGHNT and CDR2 YYREEE (reference sequence). CDR3 length equals 15 residues. The J segment lost 7 bases and the V segment lost 4 bases, leaving 12 bases of the junction unmatched. The CDR3 DNA is TGTGCCAGCAGCCGTGGAGCGGGGGCTGGTGGGACCCAGTACTTC. Protein: CASSRGAGAGGTQYF.

This chain links TRBV7-9 with TRBJ2-3; TRBD2 aligns across 9 bases. This CDR3 has 16 amino acids. V shed 2 bases, J shed 0 bases, and the junction held 3 bases outside the gene matches. Germline CDR1 is SEHNR and CDR2 is FQNEAQ (reference sequence). Here the CDR3 DNA reads TGTGCCAGCAGCTTACTAGCGGGAACTAGCACAGATACGCAGTATTTT. It encodes CASSLLAGTSTDTQYF.

V is TRBV7-6 and J is TRBJ1-1; D is ambiguous. CDR1 is SGHVS, CDR2 FNYEAQ, per germline. This CDR3 region has 17 residues. Trimming pared 2 bases from V and 3 bases from J, leaving 19 bases between. Written as DNA, the CDR3 is TGTGCCAGCAGCTTATTTCGGTTCTCAGGAGGTGACACTGAAGCTTTCTTT. Translated: CASSLFRFSGGDTEAFF. The full variable domain, with the rest looked up from reference TRBV7-6 and TRBJ1-1, is GAGVSQSPRYKVTKRGQDVALRCDPISGHVSLYWYRQALGQGPEFLTYFNYEAQQDKSGLPNDRFSAERPEGSISTLTIQRTEQRDSAMYRCASSLFRFSGGDTEAFFGQGTRLTVV.

The chain combines TRBV3-1 (or the pseudogene TRBV3-2) with TRBJ2-7; D might be TRBD2 (5 bases). The ends were cut back, 4 bases at V and 0 bases at J, with 13 bases in the middle. The CDR3 contains 15 residues. Germline lookup yields CDR1 LGHDT and CDR2 YNNKEL (reference sequence). This CDR3 reads CASSPSSGGSYEQYV. The CDR3 nucleotides read TGTGCCAGCAGCCCCTCAAGCGGAGGCTCCTACGAGCAGTACGTC.

This chain joins TRBV4-3 and TRBJ1-1; weak D call: TRBD1 (6 bases). V shed 0 bases and J shed 1 base, with 18 bases lying between them. The CDR3 sequence is 18 residues long. Germline V gene lookup returns CDR1 LGHNA and CDR2 YSLEER. The CDR3 region has the DNA TGCGCCAGCAGCCAAGACCTGATCAGGGGCGCGGGGAACACTGAAGCTTTCTTT. This gives the protein CASSQDLIRGAGNTEAFF.

The J gene is TRBJ1-1, the V gene TRBV11-2, with TRBD1 matching 7 bases. CDR3 length equals 13 residues. Germline V CDR1 and CDR2: SGHAT, FQNNGV. Germline trimming cut 0 bases from V and 7 bases from J; bases unmatched to any gene: 2. The CDR3 DNA sequence: TGTGCCAGCAGCTTAGATCAGGGGGTTGAAGCTTTCTTT. Residues: CASSLDQGVEAFF.

The chain carries TRBV10-2 and TRBJ1-1, with 7 bases aligning to TRBD1. This CDR3 has 13 amino acids. Germline V gives CDR1 WSHSY, CDR2 SAAADI. V was pared by 6 bases and J by 1 base, with 2 bases of the junction left unmatched. As DNA, the CDR3 is TGCGCCAGCAGGGGGACAGCGAACACTGAAGCTTTCTTT. It is translated as CASRGTANTEAFF.

The rearrangement uses TRBV23-1 and TRBJ2-3; possibly TRBD2 for D (5 bases). TRBV23-1 is an open reading frame, and its role is uncertain. The germline V and J ends were trimmed by 6 bases and 2 bases, with 30 bases remaining between them. The CDR3 spans 20 residues. The CDR3 DNA is TGCGCCAGCAGCCACACGAACATGGGCCGGCCCGAGGGTGACACAGATACGCAGTATTTT. The encoded protein is CASSHTNMGRPEGDTDTQYF.

This chain connects TRBV5-5 to TRBJ2-7, with 7 bases matching TRBD1. Germline trimming cut 1 base from V and 3 bases from J; bases unmatched to any gene: 7. The CDR3 sequence is 15 residues long. CDR1 is SGHKS, CDR2 YYEKEE, per germline (reference sequence). DNA of the CDR3: TGTGCCAGCAGCTTGTTTCCAGGGGGAGACTACGAGCAGTACTTC. This codes for CASSLFPGGDYEQYF.

This clone was recorded once. This chain joins TRBV30 and TRBJ1-2; possibly TRBD1 for D (5 bases). The germline gives CDR1 GTSNPN, CDR2 SVGIG (reference sequence). The CDR3 has 15 residues. V lost 2 bases to trimming and J lost 8 bases, with 21 bases between them. The CDR3 reads CAWSWGWGVREGYTF. The CDR3, as DNA: TGTGCCTGGAGTTGGGGGTGGGGGGTGAGAGAGGGCTACACCTTC.

This clone occurred once. The chain links TRBV11-2 to TRBJ1-1, with D possibly TRBD1 on 6 matching bases. V dropped 3 bases and J dropped 11 bases, with 19 bases sitting between them. This CDR3 is 14 amino acids long. Germline V gene data show CDR1 as SGHAT and CDR2 as FQNNGV. CDR3 coding DNA: TGTGCCAGCAGCTTCCGACAGGACGAGCCCGGCGCTTTCTTT. Protein product: CASSFRQDEPGAFF. The full variable domain, in which reference TRBV11-2 and TRBJ1-1 provide the parts outside the CDR3, is EAGVAQSPRYKIIEKRQSVAFWCNPISGHATLYWYQQILGQGPKLLIQFQNNGVVDDSQLPKDRFSAERLKGVDSTLKIQPAKLEDSAVYLCASSFRQDEPGAFFGQGTRLTVV.

The chain links TRBV27 to TRBJ2-7; D call uncertain. This CDR3 is 16 amino acids long. CDR1 and CDR2 (germline): MNHEY, SMNVEV (reference sequence). Trimming removed 5 bases at V and 6 bases at J, with 23 bases between. CDR3 residues: CASSNHYMSSLSEQYV. As DNA, the CDR3 is TGTGCCAGCAGTAACCACTATATGTCAAGTCTCTCCGAGCAGTACGTC.

The chain's CDR3 is CASSPPEGSGVRSRWQFF. In DNA form, the CDR3 reads TGTGCCAGCTCACCACCGGAGGGTAGCGGGGTTCGATCAAGATGGCAGTTCTTC. The J gene is TRBJ2-1, the V gene TRBV18; TRBD2 matches 8 bases. The ends lost 0 bases at V and 12 bases at J; junction bases unmatched: 19. The CDR3 runs 18 residues. Germline CDR1 and CDR2: KGHSH and LQKENI.

This sequence joins TRBV14 and TRBJ1-2; D remains ambiguous. Germline V lookup: CDR1 SGHDN, CDR2 FVKESK. V was clipped by 1 base and J by 4 bases, with 7 bases between them. The length of the CDR3 is 13 residues. This CDR3 reads CASSQVPVYGYTF. The CDR3 nucleotides are TGTGCCAGCAGCCAAGTCCCCGTCTATGGCTACACCTTC.

The CDR3 DNA is TGTGCCAGCAGTGAGCAGGGACAGAGCTCCTACGAGCAGTACGTC. As protein: CASSEQGQSSYEQYV. The rearrangement joins TRBV6-1 to TRBJ2-7; 7 bases are shared with TRBD1. The length of the CDR3 is 15 residues. The germline gives CDR1 MNHNS, CDR2 SASEGT. V lost 3 bases to trimming and J lost 0 bases; unmatched junction nucleotides: 5.

The rearrangement uses TRBV7-2 and TRBJ2-7, with a tentative D call TRBD2 (7 bases). The CDR3 consists of 15 residues. Between the trimmed V and J ends, which lost 0 bases and 0 bases, there was a span of 9 bases. Germline loops: CDR1 SGHTA, CDR2 FQGNSA. CDR3 nucleotides: TGTGCCAGCAGCTTAGCGCGGGGGCCCTCCTACGAGCAGTACTTC. It encodes CASSLARGPSYEQYF. Complete variable domain (other parts from reference TRBV7-2 and TRBJ2-7): GAGVSQSPSNKVTEKGKDVELRCDPISGHTALYWYRQSLGQGLEFLIYFQGNSAPDKSGLPSDRFSAERTGGSVSTLTIQRTQQEDSAVYLCASSLARGPSYEQYFGPGTRLTVT.

The CDR3 coding sequence is TGCGCCAGCAGCACTGGAGACGCGGTCCCAGAGACCCAGTACTTC. This gives the protein CASSTGDAVPETQYF. V usage is TRBV5-1 and J usage is TRBJ2-5; D unclear. The CDR3 covers 15 residues. Trimming took off 4 bases at V and 4 bases at J, with 17 bases between the two ends. Looked up from germline, CDR1 is SGHRS and CDR2 is YFSETQ.

This sequence joins TRBV18 and TRBJ2-2; D gene unclear. The CDR3 consists of 15 residues. Trimming removed 1 base from V and 2 bases from J, with 8 bases in between. CDR1 is KGHSH, CDR2 LQKENI, per germline. CDR3 residues: CASSPLLENTGELFF. The CDR3 DNA is TGTGCCAGCTCACCACTTTTAGAAAACACCGGGGAGCTGTTTTTT.

This clone was detected a few times. This chain connects TRBV5-1 to TRBJ1-4; tentative D call: TRBD1 (5 bases). Trimming removed 4 bases at V and 8 bases at J, with 12 bases between. Germline V CDR1 and CDR2: SGHRS, YFSETQ. CDR3 length equals 13 residues. Here the CDR3 reads CASSLASGEKLFF. CDR3 in DNA: TGCGCCAGCAGCCTGGCTTCAGGGGAAAAACTGTTTTTT.